A single sample is the source of the 3 T cell receptor beta chains below, sequenced in a study of blood T cell repertoires in COVID-19. Sequencing was performed with immunoSEQ multiplex PCR; in TCRdb, only in-frame clones are kept and a portion is missing. The data hold some 310,000 clones, with 89% observed a single time. Sequenced input: PBMCs or T cells enriched from blood (not recorded which). These receptor sequences come from a woman under 40 who had recovered from COVID-19.

The chain joins TRBV5-5 to TRBJ1-5, with a weak D call TRBD1 (6 bases). V was trimmed by 1 base and J by 6 bases, leaving 11 bases between them. Germline CDR1 SGHKS, CDR2 YYEKEE (reference sequence). The CDR3 extends over 14 amino acids. The CDR3 reads CASSLNTGRQPQHF. Here the CDR3 DNA reads TGTGCCAGCAGCTTGAATACAGGGCGTCAGCCCCAGCATTTT. Using reference TRBV5-5 and TRBJ1-5 for the parts outside the CDR3, the full variable domain is DAGVTQSPTHLIKTRGQQVTLRCSPISGHKSVSWYQQVLGQGPQFIFQYYEKEERGRGNFPDRFSARQFPNYSSELNVNALLLGDSALYLCASSLNTGRQPQHFGDGTRLSIL.

The rearrangement joins TRBV19 to TRBJ1-1; TRBD1 matches 8 bases. The CDR3 runs to 18 residues. After removal of 0 bases from V and 4 bases from J, the junction contained 13 bases not matched to a gene. CDR1 and CDR2 (germline): LNHDA, SQIVND (reference sequence). CDR3 loop: CASSIDGGRGRISTEAFF. The CDR3 bases are TGTGCCAGTAGTATAGATGGGGGCAGGGGGCGTATAAGCACTGAAGCTTTCTTT. Variable domain in full (rest from reference TRBV19 and TRBJ1-1): DGGITQSPKYLFRKEGQNVTLSCEQNLNHDAMYWYRQDPGQGLRLIYYSQIVNDFQKGDIAEGYSVSREKKESFPLTVTSAQKNPTAFYLCASSIDGGRGRISTEAFFGQGTRLTVV.

This clone has just one count. The chain links TRBV11-2 to TRBJ2-1, with D possibly being TRBD2 (5 bases). V was pared by 2 bases and J by 0 bases, with 14 bases between. Germline V gives CDR1 SGHAT, CDR2 FQNNGV. The CDR3 contains 17 residues. In DNA, the CDR3 is TGTGCCAGCAGCTTATTTCTCGGACTTCCCTCCTACAATGAGCAGTTCTTC. Residues: CASSLFLGLPSYNEQFF.